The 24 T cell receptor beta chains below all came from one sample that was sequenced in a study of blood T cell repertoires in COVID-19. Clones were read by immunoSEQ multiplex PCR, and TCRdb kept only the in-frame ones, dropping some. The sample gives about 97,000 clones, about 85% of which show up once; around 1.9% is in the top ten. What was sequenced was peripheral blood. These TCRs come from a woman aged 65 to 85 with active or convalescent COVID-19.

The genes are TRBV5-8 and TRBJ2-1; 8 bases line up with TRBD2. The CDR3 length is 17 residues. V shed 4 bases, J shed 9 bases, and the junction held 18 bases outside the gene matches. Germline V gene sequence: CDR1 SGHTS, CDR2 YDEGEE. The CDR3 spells CASSTERGSGSTAEQFF. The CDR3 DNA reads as TGTGCCAGCAGCACCGAGCGGGGGAGCGGGAGTACGGCTGAGCAGTTCTTC.

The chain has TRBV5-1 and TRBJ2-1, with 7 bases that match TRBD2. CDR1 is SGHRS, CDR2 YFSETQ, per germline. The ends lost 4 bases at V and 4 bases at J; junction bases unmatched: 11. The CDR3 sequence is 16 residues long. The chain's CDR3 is CASSPVGGGGYNEQFF. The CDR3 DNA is TGCGCCAGCAGCCCCGTTGGGGGGGGAGGGTACAATGAGCAGTTCTTC.

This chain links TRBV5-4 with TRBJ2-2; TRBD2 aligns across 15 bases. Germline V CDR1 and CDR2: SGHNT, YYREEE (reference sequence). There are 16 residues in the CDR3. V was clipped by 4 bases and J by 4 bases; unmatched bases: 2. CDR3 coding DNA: TGTGCCAGCAGCCCGGGACTAGCGGGAGGCACCGGGGAGCTGTTTTTT. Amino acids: CASSPGLAGGTGELFF.

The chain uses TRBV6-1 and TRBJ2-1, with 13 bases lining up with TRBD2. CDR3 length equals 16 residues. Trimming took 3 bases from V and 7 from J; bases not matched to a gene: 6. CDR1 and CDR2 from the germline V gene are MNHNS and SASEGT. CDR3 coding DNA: TGTGCCAGCAGTGACCCGGGACTAGCGGGACCGAATGAGCAGTTCTTC. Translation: CASSDPGLAGPNEQFF.

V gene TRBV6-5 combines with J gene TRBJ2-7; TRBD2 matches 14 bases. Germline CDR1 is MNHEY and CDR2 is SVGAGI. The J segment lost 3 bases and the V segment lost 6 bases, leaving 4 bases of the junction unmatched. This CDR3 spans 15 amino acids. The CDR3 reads CASSSGTSGSYEQYF. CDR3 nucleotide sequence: TGTGCCAGCAGCTCCGGGACTAGCGGGAGCTACGAGCAGTACTTC.

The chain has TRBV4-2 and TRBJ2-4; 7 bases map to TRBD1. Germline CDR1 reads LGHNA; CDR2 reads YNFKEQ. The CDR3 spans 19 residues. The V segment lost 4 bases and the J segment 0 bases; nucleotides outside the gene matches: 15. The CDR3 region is CASSPSGAQGPLAKNIQYF. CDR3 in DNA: TGTGCCAGCAGCCCGTCAGGCGCACAGGGGCCTCTAGCCAAAAACATTCAGTACTTC.

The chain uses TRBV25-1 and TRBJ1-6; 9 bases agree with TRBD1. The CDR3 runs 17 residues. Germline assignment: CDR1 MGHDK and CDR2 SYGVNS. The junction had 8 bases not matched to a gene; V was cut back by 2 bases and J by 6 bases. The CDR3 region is CASSEPDRGVSNSPLHF. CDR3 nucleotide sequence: TGTGCCAGCAGTGAACCTGACAGGGGGGTTAGTAATTCACCCCTCCACTTT.

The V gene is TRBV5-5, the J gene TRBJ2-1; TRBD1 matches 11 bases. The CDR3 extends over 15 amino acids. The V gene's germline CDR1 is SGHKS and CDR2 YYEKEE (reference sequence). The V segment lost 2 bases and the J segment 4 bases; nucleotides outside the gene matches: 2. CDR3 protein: CASSLRDRGYNEQFF. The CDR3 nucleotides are TGTGCCAGCAGCTTAAGGGACAGGGGGTACAATGAGCAGTTCTTC.

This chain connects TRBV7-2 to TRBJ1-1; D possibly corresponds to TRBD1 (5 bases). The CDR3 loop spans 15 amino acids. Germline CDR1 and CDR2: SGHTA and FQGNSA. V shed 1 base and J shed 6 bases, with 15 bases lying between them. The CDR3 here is CASSLGIQDSAEAFF. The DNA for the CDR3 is TGTGCCAGCAGCTTAGGGATTCAAGACAGCGCTGAAGCTTTCTTT.

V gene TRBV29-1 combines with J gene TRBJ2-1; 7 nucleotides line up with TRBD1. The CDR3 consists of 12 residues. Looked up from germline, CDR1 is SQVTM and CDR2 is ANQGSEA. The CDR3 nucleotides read TGCGGATGGGGACAGCTTTACAATGAGCAGTTCTTC. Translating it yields CGWGQLYNEQFF.

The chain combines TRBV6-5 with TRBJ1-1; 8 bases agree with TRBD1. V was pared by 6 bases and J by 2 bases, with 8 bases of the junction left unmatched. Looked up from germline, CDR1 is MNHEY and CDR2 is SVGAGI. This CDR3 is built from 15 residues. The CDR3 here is CASSKRTGRNTEAFF. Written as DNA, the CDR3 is TGTGCCAGCAGCAAAAGGACAGGGAGAAACACTGAAGCTTTCTTT.

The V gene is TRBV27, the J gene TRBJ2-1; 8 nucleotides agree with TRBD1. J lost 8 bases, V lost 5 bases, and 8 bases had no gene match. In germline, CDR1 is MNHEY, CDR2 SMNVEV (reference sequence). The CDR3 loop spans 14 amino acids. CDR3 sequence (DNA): TGTGCCAGCAGTCCTCGGACAGGGCTCGATGAGCAGTTCTTC. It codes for CASSPRTGLDEQFF.

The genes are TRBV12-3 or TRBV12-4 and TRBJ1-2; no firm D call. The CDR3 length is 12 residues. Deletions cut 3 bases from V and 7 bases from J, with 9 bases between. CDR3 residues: CASSFPYGGYTF. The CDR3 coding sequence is TGTGCCAGCAGTTTCCCATACGGTGGCTACACCTTC.

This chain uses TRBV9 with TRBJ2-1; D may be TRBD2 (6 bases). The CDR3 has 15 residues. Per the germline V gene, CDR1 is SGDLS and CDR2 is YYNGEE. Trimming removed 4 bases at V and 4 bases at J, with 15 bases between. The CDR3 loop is CASSPRGTLYNEQFF. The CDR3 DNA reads TGTGCCAGCAGCCCTCGGGGGACGCTTTACAATGAGCAGTTCTTC.

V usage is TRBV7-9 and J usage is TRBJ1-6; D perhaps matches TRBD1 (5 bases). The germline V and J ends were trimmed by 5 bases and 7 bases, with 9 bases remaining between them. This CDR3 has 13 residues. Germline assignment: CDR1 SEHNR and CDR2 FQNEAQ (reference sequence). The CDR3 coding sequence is TGTGCCAGCAGCAGGGGAGCCAATTCACCCCTCCACTTT. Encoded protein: CASSRGANSPLHF.

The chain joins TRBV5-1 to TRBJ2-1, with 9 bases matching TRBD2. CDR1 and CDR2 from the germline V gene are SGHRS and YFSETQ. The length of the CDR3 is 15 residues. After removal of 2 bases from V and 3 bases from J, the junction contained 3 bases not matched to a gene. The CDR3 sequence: CASSFSGSHYNEQFF. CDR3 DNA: TGCGCCAGCAGCTTTAGCGGGAGCCACTACAATGAGCAGTTCTTC.

CDR3 DNA sequence: TGTGCCAGCAGCCCAAGGACAGGGGCCAGCGAGCAGTACTTC. Protein sequence: CASSPRTGASEQYF. The V and J genes are TRBV7-3 and TRBJ2-7; 9 bases agree with TRBD1. This CDR3 spans 14 amino acids. Germline loops: CDR1 SGHTA, CDR2 FQGTGA. V dropped 5 bases and J dropped 6; count of bases not matched to a gene: 8.

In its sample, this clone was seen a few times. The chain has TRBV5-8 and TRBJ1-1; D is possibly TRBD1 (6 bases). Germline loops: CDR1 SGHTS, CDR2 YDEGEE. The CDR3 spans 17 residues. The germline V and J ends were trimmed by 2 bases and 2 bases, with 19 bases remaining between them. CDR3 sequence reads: CASSFGTRGRGNTEAFF. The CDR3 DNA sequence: TGTGCCAGCAGCTTCGGGACAAGGGGTAGGGGAAACACTGAAGCTTTCTTT. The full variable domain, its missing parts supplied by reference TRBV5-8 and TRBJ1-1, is EAGVTQSPTHLIKTRGQQATLRCSPISGHTSVYWYQQALGLGLQFLLWYDEGEERNRGNFPPRFSGRQFPNYSSELNVNALELEDSALYLCASSFGTRGRGNTEAFFGQGTRLTVV.

The CDR3 sequence is CASNTPQTVWGNTEAFF. The CDR3 DNA reads TGTGCCAGCAATACGCCCCAGACAGTCTGGGGGAACACTGAAGCTTTCTTT. The genes are TRBV28 and TRBJ1-1; possibly TRBD1 for D (5 bases). V dropped 7 bases and J dropped 1 base, with 22 bases sitting between them. This CDR3 region has 17 residues. CDR1 and CDR2 from the germline V gene are MDHEN and SYDVKM.

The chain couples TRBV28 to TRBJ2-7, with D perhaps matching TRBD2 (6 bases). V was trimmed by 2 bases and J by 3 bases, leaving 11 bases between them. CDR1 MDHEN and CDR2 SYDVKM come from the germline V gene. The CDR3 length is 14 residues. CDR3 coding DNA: TGTGCCAGCAGTTTACGGGGGAGCGACTACGAGCAGTACTTC. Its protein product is CASSLRGSDYEQYF. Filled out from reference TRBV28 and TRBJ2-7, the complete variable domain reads DVKVTQSSRYLVKRTGEKVFLECVQDMDHENMFWYRQDPGLGLRLIYFSYDVKMKEKGDIPEGYSVSREKKERFSLILESASTNQTSMYLCASSLRGSDYEQYFGPGTRLTVT.

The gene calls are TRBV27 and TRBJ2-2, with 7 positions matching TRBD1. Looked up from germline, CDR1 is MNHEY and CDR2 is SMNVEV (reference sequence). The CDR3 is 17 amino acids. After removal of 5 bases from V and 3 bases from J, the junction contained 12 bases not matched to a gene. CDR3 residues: CASSPPKTGLYTGELFF. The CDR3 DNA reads TGTGCCAGCAGTCCTCCAAAGACAGGGTTATACACCGGGGAGCTGTTTTTT.

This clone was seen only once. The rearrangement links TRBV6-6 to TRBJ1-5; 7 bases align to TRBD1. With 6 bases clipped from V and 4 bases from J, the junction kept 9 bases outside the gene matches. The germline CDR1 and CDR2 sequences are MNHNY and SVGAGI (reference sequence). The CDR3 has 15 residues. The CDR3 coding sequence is TGTGCCAGCAGCCTACAGGGGACCCTGAATCAGCCCCAGCATTTT. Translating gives CASSLQGTLNQPQHF.

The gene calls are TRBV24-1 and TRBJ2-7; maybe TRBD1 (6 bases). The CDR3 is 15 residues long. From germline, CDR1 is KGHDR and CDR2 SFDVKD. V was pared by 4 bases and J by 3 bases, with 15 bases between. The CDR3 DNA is TGTGCCACCAGTGACGCGAGGGCAGGGGTCTACGAGCAGTACTTC. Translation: CATSDARAGVYEQYF.

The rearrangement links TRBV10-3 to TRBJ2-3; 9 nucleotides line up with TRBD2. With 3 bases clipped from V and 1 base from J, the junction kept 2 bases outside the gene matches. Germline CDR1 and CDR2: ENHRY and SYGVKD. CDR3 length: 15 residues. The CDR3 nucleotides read TGTGCCATCAGTGATGTAGCGGGGGGCACAGATACGCAGTATTTT. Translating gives CAISDVAGGTDTQYF.